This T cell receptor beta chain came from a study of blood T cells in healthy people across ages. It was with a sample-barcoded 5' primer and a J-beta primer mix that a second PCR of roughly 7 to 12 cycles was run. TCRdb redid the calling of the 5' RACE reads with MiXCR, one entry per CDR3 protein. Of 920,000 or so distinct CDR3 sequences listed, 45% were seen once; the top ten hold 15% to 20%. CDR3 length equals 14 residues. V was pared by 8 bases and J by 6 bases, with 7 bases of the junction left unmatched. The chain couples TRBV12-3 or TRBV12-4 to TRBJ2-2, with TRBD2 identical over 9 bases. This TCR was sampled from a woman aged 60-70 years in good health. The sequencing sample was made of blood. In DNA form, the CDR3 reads TGTGCCAGCTCGCAGCGGGAGGCGTCCGGGGAGCTGTTTTTT. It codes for CASSQREASGELFF.